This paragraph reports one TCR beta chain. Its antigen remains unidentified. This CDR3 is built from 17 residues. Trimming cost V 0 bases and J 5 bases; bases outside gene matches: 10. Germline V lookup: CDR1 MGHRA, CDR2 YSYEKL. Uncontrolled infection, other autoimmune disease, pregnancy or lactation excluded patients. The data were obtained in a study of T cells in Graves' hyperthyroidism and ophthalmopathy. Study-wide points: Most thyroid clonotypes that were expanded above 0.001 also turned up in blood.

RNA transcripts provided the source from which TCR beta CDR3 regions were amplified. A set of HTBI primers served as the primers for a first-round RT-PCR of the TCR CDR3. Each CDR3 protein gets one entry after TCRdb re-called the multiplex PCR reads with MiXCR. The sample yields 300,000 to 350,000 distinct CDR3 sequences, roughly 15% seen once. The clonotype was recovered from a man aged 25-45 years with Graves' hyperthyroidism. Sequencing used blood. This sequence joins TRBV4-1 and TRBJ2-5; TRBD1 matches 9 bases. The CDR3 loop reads CASSQEDGPGQGETQYF. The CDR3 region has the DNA TGCGCCAGCAGCCAAGAAGACGGACCGGGACAGGGCGAGACCCAGTACTTC.